The 25 T cell receptor beta chains below come from one sample, sequenced in a study of CD8 T cells in Susac syndrome. The RNA input was about 0.5 to 1 ug, and it was reverse transcribed with random hexamers. Each CDR3 protein is one row after TCRdb ran MiXCR on the immunoSEQ multiplex PCR reads. The sample records 150,000 or so distinct CDR3 sequences, roughly 95% being singletons. The sample was CD8+ T cells from PBMCs. These receptors all stem from a human donor with multiple sclerosis.

The chain has TRBV29-1 and TRBJ2-7, with D possibly TRBD1 on 5 matching bases. V was shortened by 4 bases and J by 4 bases, with 11 bases between the two germline ends. The CDR3 has 12 residues. Germline V gene sequence: CDR1 SQVTM, CDR2 ANQGSEA. CDR3 residues: CSVVQGSYEQYF. CDR3 nucleotide sequence: TGCAGCGTTGTCCAGGGTTCATACGAGCAGTACTTC.

The J gene is TRBJ2-1, the V gene TRBV20-1; TRBD1 aligns across 8 bases. This CDR3 contains 14 residues. V shed 2 bases, J shed 6 bases, and the junction held 6 bases outside the gene matches. Looked up from germline, CDR1 is DFQATT and CDR2 is SNEGSKA (reference sequence). CDR3 sequence (DNA): TGCAGTGCTAGACCGGACAGGGCAAGCAATGAGCAGTTCTTC. Its protein product is CSARPDRASNEQFF.

The V call is TRBV9, the J call TRBJ2-7, with 10 bases lining up with TRBD1. Germline CDR1 is SGDLS and CDR2 is YYNGEE. V shed 3 bases, J shed 3 bases, and the junction held 3 bases outside the gene matches. The CDR3 is made up of 14 amino acids. CDR3 loop: CASSAGQGNYEQYF. For the CDR3, the DNA is TGTGCCAGCAGCGCGGGACAGGGGAACTACGAGCAGTACTTC. The whole variable domain, remainder taken from reference TRBV9 and TRBJ2-7, is DSGVTQTPKHLITATGQRVTLRCSPRSGDLSVYWYQQSLDQGLQFLIQYYNGEERAKGNILERFSAQQFPDLHSELNLSSLELGDSALYFCASSAGQGNYEQYFGPGTRLTVT.

The chain employs TRBV12-5 and TRBJ2-3; 10 bases fit TRBD2. J lost 4 bases, V lost 6 bases, and 4 bases had no gene match. Germline CDR1 and CDR2: LGHNT and FRNRAP. This CDR3 has 14 amino acids. The CDR3 DNA follows: TGTGCTAGTGGGACTCTAGCGGGGGCAGATACGCAGTATTTT. Protein product: CASGTLAGADTQYF.

J is TRBJ1-1 and V is TRBV6-5; TRBD1 agrees at 9 bases. J was trimmed by 5 bases and V by 8 bases; bases with no gene match: 9. The germline V gene encodes CDR1 MNHEY and CDR2 SVGAGI. The CDR3 sequence is 14 residues long. CDR3 in amino acids: CASCLGTGWTEAFF. As DNA, the CDR3 is TGTGCCAGCTGCTTGGGGACAGGGTGGACTGAAGCTTTCTTT.

The rearrangement links TRBV30 to TRBJ2-5, with D possibly TRBD1 on 5 matching bases. The germline V gene encodes CDR1 GTSNPN and CDR2 SVGIG (reference sequence). This CDR3 is built from 12 residues. V was trimmed by 4 bases and J by 7 bases, leaving 13 bases between them. The CDR3 DNA reads TGTGCCTGGAAGGGGCTACGTGGGACCCAGTACTTC. It translates to CAWKGLRGTQYF.

In nucleotides, the CDR3 is TGTGCCAGCAGCTTTATAAATGAGCAGTTCTTC. Translated: CASSFINEQFF. The chain combines TRBV7-2 with TRBJ2-1; D remains ambiguous. Germline lookup yields CDR1 SGHTA and CDR2 FQGNSA. This CDR3 is 11 amino acids long. The ends were cut back, 3 bases at V and 7 bases at J, with 4 bases in the middle. Combining the CDR3 with reference TRBV7-2 and TRBJ2-1 gives the whole variable domain GAGVSQSPSNKVTEKGKDVELRCDPISGHTALYWYRQSLGQGLEFLIYFQGNSAPDKSGLPSDRFSAERTGGSVSTLTIQRTQQEDSAVYLCASSFINEQFFGPGTRLTVL.

The chain recombines TRBV19 with TRBJ1-2; tentatively, D is TRBD1 (6 bases). The CDR3 runs to 13 residues. The germline gives CDR1 LNHDA, CDR2 SQIVND (reference sequence). Trimming removed 6 bases at V and 6 bases at J, with 14 bases between. CDR3 region: CASSLGGQNGYTF. As DNA, the CDR3 is TGTGCCAGTAGCCTTGGGGGACAAAATGGCTACACCTTC.

This clonotype showed up just a few times. The chain combines TRBV12-3 or TRBV12-4 with TRBJ2-2, with D uncertain. The length of the CDR3 is 10 residues. Trimming shortened V by 8 bases and J by 4 bases, and 2 bases separated the two germline ends. The CDR3 region has the DNA TGTGCCAGCGGCACCGGGGAGCTGTTTTTT. This gives the protein CASGTGELFF.

CDR3 loop: CASSLSGQSYEQYF. CDR3 coding DNA: TGTGCCAGCAGTTTGTCGGGACAGTCCTACGAGCAGTACTTC. The chain couples TRBV27 to TRBJ2-7, with 7 bases lining up with TRBD1. CDR1 and CDR2 (germline): MNHEY, SMNVEV (reference sequence). With 3 bases clipped from V and 1 base from J, the junction kept 3 bases outside the gene matches. The CDR3 runs 14 residues.

The gene calls are TRBV4-1 and TRBJ2-2; D is perhaps TRBD2 (6 bases). The CDR3 is 14 amino acids. Germline V gene lookup returns CDR1 MGHRA and CDR2 YSYEKL. The V gene lost 4 bases and the J gene lost 5 bases, with 11 bases spanning the gap. The CDR3 region has the DNA TGCGCCAGCAGCCGGAGGGACGTGACCGGGGAGCTGTTTTTT. This codes for CASSRRDVTGELFF.

The rearrangement joins TRBV12-3 or TRBV12-4 to TRBJ1-1, with 7 bases matching TRBD1. CDR3 length: 13 amino acids. The ends lost 8 bases at V and 4 bases at J; junction bases unmatched: 7. CDR3 protein: CASQGGGVTEAFF. The CDR3 nucleotides read TGTGCCAGCCAGGGGGGGGGTGTCACTGAAGCTTTCTTT.

V and J are TRBV29-1 and TRBJ2-1; 13 positions match TRBD2. There are 17 residues in the CDR3. CDR1 SQVTM and CDR2 ANQGSEA come from the germline V gene. J gave up 0 bases and V 6 bases, and 8 bases lay outside the gene matches. In DNA, the CDR3 is TGCAGCGTCGCTGGACTAGCGGGGGCTAGCTCCTACAATGAGCAGTTCTTC. Translated: CSVAGLAGASSYNEQFF.

J is TRBJ2-7 and V is TRBV23-1, with D possibly matching TRBD2 (6 bases). TRBV23-1 qualifies as an ORF whose function is uncertain. Trimming removed 2 bases from V and 5 bases from J, with 16 bases in between. CDR3 length equals 15 residues. CDR3 bases: TGCGCCAGCAGTCAAGGGGGATCAGGAGGGGACGAGCAGTACTTC. Translation: CASSQGGSGGDEQYF.

The CDR3 region has the DNA TGCAGTGCTGAAGACTTCAGAGGGTCCTACGAGCAGTACGTC. Protein sequence: CSAEDFRGSYEQYV. The V and J genes are TRBV20-1 and TRBJ2-7; TRBD2 is a possible D gene (5 bases). The CDR3 totals 14 residues. Germline V gene sequence: CDR1 DFQATT, CDR2 SNEGSKA (reference sequence). Trimming removed 5 bases at V and 1 base at J, with 15 bases between.

The genes are TRBV6-5 and TRBJ2-7; TRBD1 is a possible D gene (5 bases). V lost 0 bases, J lost 2 bases, and 11 bases lay in between. Per the germline V gene, CDR1 is MNHEY and CDR2 is SVGAGI. The CDR3 has 15 amino acids. The CDR3 DNA reads TGTGCCAGCAGTTACTCAGCCGACAGTCCCTACGAGCAGTACGTC. Protein product: CASSYSADSPYEQYV.

V and J are TRBV12-3 or TRBV12-4 and TRBJ2-3, with D possibly matching TRBD1 (5 bases). V was cut by 3 bases and J by 2 bases, with 9 bases left in between. The CDR3 contains 14 residues. The CDR3 sequence is CASSLLGPTDTQYF. The CDR3 DNA is TGTGCCAGCAGTTTGTTGGGGCCCACAGATACGCAGTATTTT.

This sequence joins TRBV13 and TRBJ2-4; D is perhaps TRBD2 (5 bases). This CDR3 is 14 amino acids long. Germline CDR1 and CDR2: PRHDT and FYEKMQ (reference sequence). V shed 1 base and J shed 6 bases, with 10 bases lying between them. The DNA of the CDR3 is TGTGCCAGCAGCTTAGACGGCGAGGGAAACATTCAGTACTTC. Translating gives CASSLDGEGNIQYF.

The chain links TRBV9 to TRBJ1-1; no clear D gene. V lost 0 bases and J lost 3, with 6 bases in between. Germline V gene lookup returns CDR1 SGDLS and CDR2 YYNGEE. The CDR3 consists of 13 residues. CDR3 bases: TGTGCCAGCAGCGTAGGGGAGGACACTGAAGCTTTCTTT. This encodes CASSVGEDTEAFF.

This clonotype was seen once. The rearrangement links TRBV12-3 or TRBV12-4 to TRBJ1-1; D is ambiguous. Trimming removed 1 base at V and 5 bases at J, with 5 bases between. The CDR3 has 12 residues. The CDR3 nucleotides are TGTGCCAGCAGTTTAGGTATGACTGAAGCTTTCTTT. Its translation: CASSLGMTEAFF.

In this sample, this clonotype turned up once. This chain links TRBV18 with TRBJ2-1; 15 bases are a match to TRBD2. This CDR3 is 17 amino acids long. Germline-derived CDR1 and CDR2 are KGHSH and LQKENI. The V segment lost 0 bases and the J segment 4 bases; nucleotides outside the gene matches: 1. Written as DNA, the CDR3 is TGTGCCAGCTCACCACCGGGACTAGCGGGGGGATACAATGAGCAGTTCTTC. Protein: CASSPPGLAGGYNEQFF.

V usage is TRBV12-3 or TRBV12-4 and J usage is TRBJ2-5; possibly TRBD1 or TRBD2 for D (5 bases each). The CDR3 totals 16 residues. The V and J ends lost 3 bases and 3 bases respectively, with 17 bases between them. The CDR3 DNA reads TGTGCCAGCAGTTTCTCCGGGCCGGGGCAGAAAGAGACCCAGTACTTC. Its protein is CASSFSGPGQKETQYF.

The CDR3 DNA sequence: TGCAGTGCTCCCGGGACTAGCGGGGGTTATGAGCAGTTCTTC. Residues: CSAPGTSGGYEQFF. V gene TRBV20-1 combines with J gene TRBJ2-1; 14 bases align to TRBD2. J gave up 8 bases and V 5 bases, and 5 bases lay outside the gene matches. Germline V gives CDR1 DFQATT, CDR2 SNEGSKA (reference sequence). The CDR3 length is 14 residues.

The chain uses TRBV30 and TRBJ2-2; no firm D call. Germline lookup yields CDR1 GTSNPN and CDR2 SVGIG (reference sequence). V was shortened by 0 bases and J by 4 bases, with 12 bases between the two germline ends. This CDR3 has 15 residues. Here the CDR3 reads CAWSVYVKRTGELFF. CDR3 sequence (DNA): TGTGCCTGGAGTGTATACGTGAAGCGCACCGGGGAGCTGTTTTTT.

The chain recombines TRBV5-4 with TRBJ2-1, with D unclear. Trimming removed 2 bases from V and 9 bases from J, with 6 bases in between. Per the germline V gene, CDR1 is SGHNT and CDR2 is YYREEE (reference sequence). The CDR3 runs to 11 residues. CDR3 sequence reads: CASSFSREQFF. CDR3 nucleotide sequence: TGTGCCAGCAGCTTTTCCCGTGAGCAGTTCTTC. The entire variable domain, with the rest obtained from reference TRBV5-4 and TRBJ2-1, is as follows: ETGVTQSPTHLIKTRGQQVTLRCSSQSGHNTVSWYQQALGQGPQFIFQYYREEENGRGNFPPRFSGLQFPNYSSELNVNALELDDSALYLCASSFSREQFFGPGTRLTVL.